This T cell receptor (beta chain) is drawn from a study of cytomegalovirus exposure and HLA in healthy donors. V gave up 6 bases and J gave up 3 bases; unmatched junction bases: 4. The CDR3 runs 14 residues. Germline V gives CDR1 SQVTM, CDR2 ANQGSEA. Primers for the PCR totalled 60 Vbeta and 13 Jbeta. Generated by immunoSEQ multiplex PCR, the TCRdb table keeps only in-frame clones and is missing some. The sample lists 150,000 to 200,000 clones, approximately 78% seen once, with 1.7% in the top ten. Study conclusions and caveats: The study assumed roughly uniform donor sequencing depth for presence/absence analyses.

On this clone itself: The antigen remains unidentified.

What was sequenced was PBMCs. The TCR comes from a woman aged 18-29 years in good health and CMV-seronegative. V usage is TRBV29-1 and J usage is TRBJ2-7; TRBD2 matches at 14 bases. CDR3 amino acids: CSVKGTSGSYEQYF. CDR3 nucleotide sequence: TGCAGCGTAAAGGGGACTAGCGGGAGCTACGAGCAGTACTTC.